These T cell receptor beta chains were read from a single sample in a study of T-cell memory formation after mild COVID-19. TCRdb ran MiXCR on the 5' RACE reads and lists one entry per CDR3 protein. Seen here are 560,000 or so distinct CDR3 sequences, around 15% observed once, and the top ten hold around 7.8%. The sequencing sample was made of PBMCs or a T cell subset sorted from them (not recorded which). The receptors stem from an adult woman who had mild COVID-19 (a few samples of this study predate the infection). Cell type and time point are not known. The CDR3 runs from the conserved cysteine through the conserved F or W. The D gene is left open where the match is weak. The listing skips clone size in some rows; elsewhere it reads once, few, many or a size class.

TRBV12-3/TRBV12-4,TRBJ1-1,few,13,TRBD1,TGTGCCAGCAGTTCGGGACAGGGAGGGAAGGCTTTCTTT,CASSSGQGGKAFF
TRBV2,TRBJ1-1,-,11,-,TGTGCCCTGATTCGGGGGACTGAAGCTTTCTTT,CALIRGTEAFF
TRBV29-1,TRBJ1-1,few,14,-,TGCAGCTCCTTGGGCGGATGGGGCGGCACTGAAGCTTTCTTT,CSSLGGWGGTEAFF
TRBV12-3/TRBV12-4,TRBJ1-2,few,17,-,TGTGCCAGCGCAGTGGGGCCAGGGTACGGCGCAAACTATGGCTACACCTTC,CASAVGPGYGANYGYTF
TRBV12-3/TRBV12-4,TRBJ2-3,many,17,-,TGTGCCAGCAGTTTTTCGGACAGCCTAGAGCTCACAGATACGCAGTATTTT,CASSFSDSLELTDTQYF
TRBV7-3,TRBJ2-3,-,15,TRBD1,TGTGCCAGCAGCGCGGACAGGGTGGGAACAGATACGCAGTATTTT,CASSADRVGTDTQYF
TRBV24-1,TRBJ1-6,-,15,-,TGTGCCACCAGTGACTCACGACAGGTTAATTCACCCCTCCACTTT,CATSDSRQVNSPLHF
TRBV6-6,TRBJ2-7,-,14,-,TGTGCCAGCAGTTCAGGCGACAGGACCTACGAGCAGTACTTC,CASSSGDRTYEQYF
TRBV12-3/TRBV12-4,TRBJ1-1,few,13,-,TGTGCCAGCAGTCCACAGGCTTTGACTGAAGCTTTCTTT,CASSPQALTEAFF
TRBV6-2/TRBV6-3,TRBJ2-7,-,13,-,TGTGCCAGCAGGCGGGGCCGGGGGTACGAGCAGTACTTC,CASRRGRGYEQYF
TRBV19,TRBJ2-3,medium-sized,16,-,TGTGCCAGCAGTTCGTTGAGGGAGTACCCCACAGATACGCAGTATTTT,CASSSLREYPTDTQYF
TRBV29-1,TRBJ1-2,few,13,TRBD1,TGCAGCGGGGGGGACAGGCGGAACTATGGCTACACCTTC,CSGGDRRNYGYTF
TRBV27,TRBJ2-7,many,13,TRBD2,TGTGCCAGCAGTCTAGCGGGAGTGTACGAGCAGTACTTC,CASSLAGVYEQYF
TRBV6-5,TRBJ2-1,-,15,TRBD2,TGTGCCAGCAGTCGACTAGCGGATTCCTACAATGAGCAGTTCTTC,CASSRLADSYNEQFF